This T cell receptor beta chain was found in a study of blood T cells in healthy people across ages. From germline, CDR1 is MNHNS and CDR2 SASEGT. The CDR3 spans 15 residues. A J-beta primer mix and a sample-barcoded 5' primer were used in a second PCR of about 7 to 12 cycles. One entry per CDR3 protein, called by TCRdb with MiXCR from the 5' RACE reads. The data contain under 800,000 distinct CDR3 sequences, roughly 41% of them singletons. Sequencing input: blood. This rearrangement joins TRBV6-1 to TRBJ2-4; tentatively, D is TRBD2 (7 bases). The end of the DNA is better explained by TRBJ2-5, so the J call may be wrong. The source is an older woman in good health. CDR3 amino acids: CASSESVGGHGTQYF. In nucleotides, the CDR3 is TGTGCCAGCAGTGAATCCGTGGGGGGGCATGGGACCCAGTACTTC.